The next 7 T cell receptor beta chains were all read from a single sample in a study of immune evolution from preneoplasia to lung adenocarcinoma. The protocol was immunoSEQ multiplex PCR, while the TCRdb copy is restricted to in-frame clones and leaves out a portion. The data show under 8,500 clones, with approximately 79% seen just once and roughly 5.7% held by the top ten. Sample: FFPE minimally invasive lung adenocarcinoma tissue. The receptors shown here come from a person aged 50-69 years with lung adenocarcinoma.

For the CDR3, the DNA is TGTGCCAGTAGTAACCCGGGACAACTTAATGAAAAACTGTTTTTT. Translation: CASSNPGQLNEKLFF. The rearrangement joins TRBV19 to TRBJ1-4; D perhaps matches TRBD1 (6 bases). V dropped 4 bases and J dropped 4 bases, with 13 bases sitting between them. CDR3 size: 15 residues. The germline gives CDR1 LNHDA, CDR2 SQIVND (reference sequence).

In this sample, this clone turned up a few times. The chain carries TRBV2 and TRBJ2-2; 8 bases line up with TRBD1. The CDR3 sequence is 14 residues long. Germline V lookup: CDR1 SNHLY, CDR2 FYNNEI. After removal of 5 bases from V and 7 bases from J, the junction contained 6 bases not matched to a gene. CDR3 protein: CASSPQGDGGELFF. The CDR3 DNA reads TGTGCCAGCAGTCCACAGGGGGATGGCGGGGAGCTGTTTTTT.

This clone was found a few times. The V call is TRBV14, the J call TRBJ1-6; perhaps TRBD1 as D (5 bases). There are 16 residues in the CDR3. Germline loops: CDR1 SGHDN, CDR2 FVKESK. V was clipped by 8 bases and J by 5 bases, with 19 bases between them. The CDR3: CASLGGSDSDNSPLHF. The CDR3, as DNA: TGTGCCAGCCTAGGTGGTAGTGACAGTGATAATTCACCCCTCCACTTT.

The V and J genes are TRBV2 and TRBJ2-5, with D tentatively TRBD2 (6 bases). The CDR3 has 14 amino acids. Looked up from germline, CDR1 is SNHLY and CDR2 is FYNNEI. Trimming pared 1 base from V and 4 bases from J, leaving 10 bases between. CDR3 nucleotide sequence: TGTGCCAGCAGTGAAGTCAGGGAGGCAGAGACCCAGTACTTC. This translates into CASSEVREAETQYF. The full variable domain, in which reference TRBV2 and TRBJ2-5 provide the parts outside the CDR3, is EPEVTQTPSHQVTQMGQEVILRCVPISNHLYFYWYRQILGQKVEFLVSFYNNEISEKSEIFDDQFSVERPDGSNFTLKIRSTKLEDSAMYFCASSEVREAETQYFGPGTRLLVL.

The chain links TRBV7-8 to TRBJ1-1; tentative D call: TRBD1 (6 bases). The germline gives CDR1 SGHVS, CDR2 FQNEAQ. The CDR3 covers 14 residues. V gave up 5 bases and J gave up 7 bases, with 17 bases separating them. CDR3 amino acids: CASSTPRDTYEAFF. The CDR3 DNA is TGTGCCAGCAGCACACCCCGGGACACCTATGAAGCTTTCTTT. The whole variable domain, filled in from reference TRBV7-8 and TRBJ1-1, reads GAGVSQSPRYKVAKRGQDVALRCDPISGHVSLFWYQQALGQGPEFLTYFQNEAQLDKSGLPSDRFFAERPEGSVSTLKIQRTQQEDSAVYLCASSTPRDTYEAFFGQGTRLTVV.

The chain employs TRBV18 and TRBJ2-5; 8 bases agree with TRBD1. This CDR3 is 14 amino acids long. CDR1 is KGHSH and CDR2 is LQKENI in the germline V gene. V lost 3 bases to trimming and J lost 4 bases; unmatched junction nucleotides: 4. The DNA of the CDR3 is TGTGCCAGCTCACCCCTAGACAGGGGAGAGACCCAGTACTTC. Amino acid sequence: CASSPLDRGETQYF.

The chain links TRBV6-6 to TRBJ2-7; 7 bases agree with TRBD2. CDR1 and CDR2 (germline): MNHNY, SVGAGI (reference sequence). V lost 4 bases to trimming and J lost 0 bases; unmatched junction nucleotides: 3. This CDR3 is built from 14 residues. CDR3 sequence reads: CASSFGGSSYEQYF. CDR3 coding DNA: TGTGCCAGCAGTTTCGGGGGGAGCTCCTACGAGCAGTACTTC.